This paragraph reports one TCR beta chain. From RNA transcripts, TCR beta CDR3 regions were amplified. The study used the HTBI primer set for a first-round RT-PCR of the TCR CDR3. Each CDR3 protein gets one entry after TCRdb re-called the multiplex PCR reads with MiXCR. The repertoire holds roughly 500,000 distinct CDR3 sequences, over 35% seen once, with about two fifths in the top ten. This sample is drawn from a study of T cells in Graves' hyperthyroidism and ophthalmopathy. The length of the CDR3 is 16 residues. Losses at the gene ends were 4 bases for V and 11 bases for J; bases not matched to a gene: 15. Germline CDR1 and CDR2: SGHNT and YYREEE (reference sequence).

The chain links TRBV5-4 to TRBJ2-3; 11 bases agree with TRBD2. This receptor was identified in an adult woman with Graves' disease, either hyperthyroidism or ophthalmopathy (not recorded which). The sample consisted of peripheral blood or thyroid tissue (not recorded which). Here the CDR3 DNA reads TGTGCCAGCAGCCTTAGCGGGAGGGGATCGAACAATGAGCAGTATTTT. Translating gives CASSLSGRGSNNEQYF.